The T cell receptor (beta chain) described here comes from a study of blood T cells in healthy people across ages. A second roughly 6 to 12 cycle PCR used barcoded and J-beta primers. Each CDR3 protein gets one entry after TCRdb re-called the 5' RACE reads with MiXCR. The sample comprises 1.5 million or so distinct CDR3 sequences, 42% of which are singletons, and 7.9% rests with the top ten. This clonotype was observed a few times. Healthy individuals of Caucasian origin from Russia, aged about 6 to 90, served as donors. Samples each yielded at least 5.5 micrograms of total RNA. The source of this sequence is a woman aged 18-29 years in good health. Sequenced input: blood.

CDR3 nucleotides: TGTGCCAGCAGCAAACTAGCGTACAATGAGCAGTTCTTC. It yields the protein CASSKLAYNEQFF. The V call is TRBV21-1, the J call TRBJ2-1; whether TRBD2, the table's D call, matches the DNA was not checked. TRBV21-1 is a listed pseudogene. This CDR3 spans 13 amino acids.